This T cell receptor (beta chain) appears in the sequencing data of a study of blood T cell repertoires in COVID-19. In its sample, this clone was seen once. TCRdb's table, derived via immunoSEQ multiplex PCR, lists solely in-frame clones and lacks some. The sample shows a few hundred thousand clones, approximately 80% of them seen only once. V shed 3 bases and J 4 bases; nucleotides not matched to a gene: 3. This CDR3 spans 13 amino acids. Germline CDR1 reads KGHSH; CDR2 reads LQKENI. The chain couples TRBV18 to TRBJ2-7; 7 positions match TRBD1. The sequence derives from a woman younger than 35 with acute or convalescent COVID-19. Sequencing input: peripheral blood. Written as DNA, the CDR3 is TGTGCCAGCTCACCGACAGGGCGTTACGAGCAGTACTTC. Translating it yields CASSPTGRYEQYF.